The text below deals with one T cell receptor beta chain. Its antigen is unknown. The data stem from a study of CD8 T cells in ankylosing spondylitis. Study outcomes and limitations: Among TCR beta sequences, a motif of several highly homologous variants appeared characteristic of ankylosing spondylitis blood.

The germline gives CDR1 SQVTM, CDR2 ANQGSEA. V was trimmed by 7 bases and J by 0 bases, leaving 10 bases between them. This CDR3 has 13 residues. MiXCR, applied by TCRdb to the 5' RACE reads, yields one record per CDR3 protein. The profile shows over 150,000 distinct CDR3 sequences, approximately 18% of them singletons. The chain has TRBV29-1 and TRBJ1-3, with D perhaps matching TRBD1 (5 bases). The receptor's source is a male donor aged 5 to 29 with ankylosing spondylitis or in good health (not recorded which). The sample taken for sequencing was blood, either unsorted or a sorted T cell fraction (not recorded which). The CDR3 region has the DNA TGCAGCGGAGACAGTAGCTCTGGAAACACCATATATTTT. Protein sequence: CSGDSSSGNTIYF. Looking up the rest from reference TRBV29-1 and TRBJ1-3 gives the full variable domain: SAVISQKPSRDICQRGTSLTIQCQVDSQVTMMFWYRQQPGQSLTLIATANQGSEATYESGFVIDKFPISRPNLTFSTLTVSNMSPEDSSIYLCSGDSSSGNTIYFGEGSWLTVV.